This record concerns one T cell receptor beta chain sequence. There is no known antigen for this receptor. There are no base qualities to consult, and no much larger clone falls within one base. Patients with autoimmune disease history or receiving systemic immunosuppression were excluded from the trial. Peripheral blood for TCR sequencing was collected from all dose cohorts at baseline, on cycle 4 day 1, and on cycle 7 day 1. The samples were taken from a phase I, first-in-human, multicenter, open-label dose-escalation trial of ivuxolimab. Adults with locally advanced or metastatic melanoma, renal cell, hepatocellular, or head and neck squamous cell carcinoma were enrolled in the trial. Before TCR sequencing, CD4+ T cells and CD8+ T cells from peripheral blood were sorted into separate populations. For sequencing of the TCRbeta CDR3 region, genomic DNA was extracted from the sorted cells. The immunoSEQ Assay was used to sequence the TCRbeta CDR3 regions. In TCRdb, the immuneACCESS table is reduced to in-frame sequences with V and J assigned. These tables do not hold every clone; where another copy was compared, an unresolved V gene accounts for under half, and the others remain unexplained. The table for this sample lists tens of thousands of clones; 83% of them were counted only once. The ten largest clones take up approximately 1.2% of the sample.

The germline ends are 14 bases apart after V is trimmed by 10 bases and J by 3 bases. From the cysteine through the phenylalanine, the CDR3 covers 13 amino acids. Here the CDR3 DNA is all that survives: 39 bases in frame from base 1. CDR1 and CDR2, per the germline V gene, are ENHRY and SYGVKD. These data are taken from a study of OX40 agonist ivuxolimab in advanced cancers. Study-level background: The costimulatory receptor OX40 (CD134) was targeted by ivuxolimab, a fully human IgG2 agonistic monoclonal antibody. Intravenous ivuxolimab was administered to patients every 2 weeks at six dose levels: 0.01, 0.1, 0.3, 1.5, 3 and 10 mg/kg. Of the 52 patients in dose escalation, some 20 had hepatocellular carcinoma, approximately 15 had melanoma, 9 had renal cell carcinoma and 9 had head and neck cancer. The dose-escalation cohort was almost 85% male with a mean age of about 65 years, ranging from 23 to 79. Patients were allowed to have had prior anti-PD-1, anti-PD-L1 or anti-CTLA-4 therapy, and 40% to 45% of the dose-escalation patients had previously received checkpoint inhibitors. Partial responses were achieved by three dose-escalation patients, of whom one had hepatocellular carcinoma and two had cutaneous melanoma. The point of sequencing TCRbeta in the periphery was to test whether ivuxolimab changed TCR sequence diversity and drove clonal T-cell expansion. The monotherapy dose-escalation portion (N ≈ 50 patients) of the phase I ivuxolimab trial is reported in the paper. On the study overall, not on this receptor specifically: Low levels of normalized T-cell clonal expansion were also seen in some patients who did not respond. The antigen specificity of the clonally expanded peripheral T cells was not determined. At doses of 0.1 to 3.0 mg/kg, clonal expansion of both CD4+ and CD8+ blood T cells was observed from baseline to week 6. After ivuxolimab, more expanded clones were found on average in CD8+ T cells than in CD4+ T cells. Partial responders in the 0.1-3.0 mg/kg groups had among the lowest normalized peripheral clonal expansion, especially among CD8+ T cells.

The source was CD4+ or CD8+ T cells sorted from blood, collected in a trial of the OX40 agonist ivuxolimab. The receptor chain draws on TRBV10-3 and TRBJ2-3; a weak D assignment points to TRBD1 (5 bases agree). The source is an adult with an advanced solid tumor such as melanoma, head and neck, liver or kidney cancer. The CDR3 amino acid sequence is: CATLMAGTDTQYF. In nucleotides, the sequence is TGTGCCACCTTGATGGCAGGGACAGATACGCAGTATTTT.